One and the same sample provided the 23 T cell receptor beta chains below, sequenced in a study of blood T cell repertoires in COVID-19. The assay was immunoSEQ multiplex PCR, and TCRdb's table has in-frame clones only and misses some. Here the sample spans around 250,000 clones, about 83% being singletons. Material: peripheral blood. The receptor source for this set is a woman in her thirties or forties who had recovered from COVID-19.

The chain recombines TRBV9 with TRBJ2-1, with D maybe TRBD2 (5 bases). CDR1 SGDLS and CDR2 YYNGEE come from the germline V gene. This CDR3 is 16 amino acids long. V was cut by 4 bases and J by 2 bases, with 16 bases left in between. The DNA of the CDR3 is TGTGCCAGCAGCCCCGACTTCGGGGTAACCTACAATGAGCAGTTCTTC. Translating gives CASSPDFGVTYNEQFF.

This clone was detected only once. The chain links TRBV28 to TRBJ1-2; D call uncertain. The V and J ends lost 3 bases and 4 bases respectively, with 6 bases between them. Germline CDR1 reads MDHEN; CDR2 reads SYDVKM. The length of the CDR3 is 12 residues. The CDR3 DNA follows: TGTGCCAGCAGTTTCCAGGCCTATGGCTACACCTTC. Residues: CASSFQAYGYTF.

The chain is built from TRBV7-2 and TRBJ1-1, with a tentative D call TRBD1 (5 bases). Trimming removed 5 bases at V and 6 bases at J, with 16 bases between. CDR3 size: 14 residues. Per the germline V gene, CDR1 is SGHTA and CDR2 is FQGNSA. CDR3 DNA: TGTGCCAGCAGCACTTTCACGTTAGGGGCTGAAGCTTTCTTT. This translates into CASSTFTLGAEAFF. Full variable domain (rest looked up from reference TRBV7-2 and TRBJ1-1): GAGVSQSPSNKVTEKGKDVELRCDPISGHTALYWYRQSLGQGLEFLIYFQGNSAPDKSGLPSDRFSAERTGGSVSTLTIQRTQQEDSAVYLCASSTFTLGAEAFFGQGTRLTVV.

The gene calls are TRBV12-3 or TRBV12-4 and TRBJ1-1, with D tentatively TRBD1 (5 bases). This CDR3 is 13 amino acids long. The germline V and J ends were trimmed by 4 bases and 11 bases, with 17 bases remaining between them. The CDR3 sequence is CASSSVPDIPAFF. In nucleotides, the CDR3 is TGTGCCAGCAGTTCGGTACCGGACATTCCGGCTTTCTTT.

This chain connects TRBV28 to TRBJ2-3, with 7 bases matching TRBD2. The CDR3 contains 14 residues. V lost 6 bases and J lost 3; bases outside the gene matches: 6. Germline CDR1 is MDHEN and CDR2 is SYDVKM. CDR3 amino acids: CASREAGMTDTQYF. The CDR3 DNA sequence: TGTGCCAGCAGAGAAGCGGGAATGACAGATACGCAGTATTTT.

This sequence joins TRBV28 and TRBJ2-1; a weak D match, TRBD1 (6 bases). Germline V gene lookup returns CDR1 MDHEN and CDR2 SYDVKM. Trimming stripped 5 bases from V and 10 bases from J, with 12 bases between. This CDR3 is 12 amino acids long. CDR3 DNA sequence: TGTGCCAGCAGTCGACCGACAGGAGAGCAGTTCTTC. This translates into CASSRPTGEQFF.

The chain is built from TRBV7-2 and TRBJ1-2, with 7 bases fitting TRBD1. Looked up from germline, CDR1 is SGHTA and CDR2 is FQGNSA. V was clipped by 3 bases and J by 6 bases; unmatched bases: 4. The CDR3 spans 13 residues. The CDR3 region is CASSFNQGDGYTF. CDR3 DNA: TGTGCCAGCAGCTTCAATCAGGGGGATGGCTACACCTTC.

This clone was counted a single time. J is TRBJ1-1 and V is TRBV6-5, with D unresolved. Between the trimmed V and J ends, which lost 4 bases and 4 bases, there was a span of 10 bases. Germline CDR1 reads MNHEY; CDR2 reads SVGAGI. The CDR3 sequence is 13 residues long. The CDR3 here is CASSSGSGTEAFF. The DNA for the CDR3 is TGTGCCAGCAGTTCTGGGTCGGGCACTGAAGCTTTCTTT.

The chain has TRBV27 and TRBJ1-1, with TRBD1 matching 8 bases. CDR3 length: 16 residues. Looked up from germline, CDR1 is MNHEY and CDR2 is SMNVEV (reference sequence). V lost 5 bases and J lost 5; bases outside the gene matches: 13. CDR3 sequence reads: CASSPRADRGGTEAFF. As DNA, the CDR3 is TGTGCCAGCAGTCCCCGGGCCGACAGGGGAGGAACTGAAGCTTTCTTT.

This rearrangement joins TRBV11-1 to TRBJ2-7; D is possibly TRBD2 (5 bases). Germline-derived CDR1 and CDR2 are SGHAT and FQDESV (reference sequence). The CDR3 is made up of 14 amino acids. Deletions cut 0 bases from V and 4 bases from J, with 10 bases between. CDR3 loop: CASSLAGSRYEQYF. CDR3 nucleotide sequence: TGTGCCAGCAGCTTAGCAGGGAGTAGATACGAGCAGTACTTC.

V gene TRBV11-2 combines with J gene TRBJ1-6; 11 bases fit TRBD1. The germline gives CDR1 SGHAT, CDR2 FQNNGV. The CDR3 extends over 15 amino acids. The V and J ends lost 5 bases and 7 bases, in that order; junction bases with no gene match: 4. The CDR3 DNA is TGTGCCAGCAGCAAGGACAGGGGGCTAAATTCACCCCTCCACTTT. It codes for CASSKDRGLNSPLHF.

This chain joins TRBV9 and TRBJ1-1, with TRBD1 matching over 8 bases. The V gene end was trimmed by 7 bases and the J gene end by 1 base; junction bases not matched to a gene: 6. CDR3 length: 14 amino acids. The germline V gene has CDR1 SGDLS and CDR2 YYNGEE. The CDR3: CASAETGANTEAFF. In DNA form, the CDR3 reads TGTGCCAGCGCGGAGACAGGGGCGAACACTGAAGCTTTCTTT.

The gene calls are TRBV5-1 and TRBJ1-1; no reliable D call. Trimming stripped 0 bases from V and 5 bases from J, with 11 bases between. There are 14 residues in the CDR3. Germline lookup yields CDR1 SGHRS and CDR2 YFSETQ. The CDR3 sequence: CASSLVLHETEAFF. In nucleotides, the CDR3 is TGCGCCAGCAGCTTGGTTCTCCATGAGACTGAAGCTTTCTTT.

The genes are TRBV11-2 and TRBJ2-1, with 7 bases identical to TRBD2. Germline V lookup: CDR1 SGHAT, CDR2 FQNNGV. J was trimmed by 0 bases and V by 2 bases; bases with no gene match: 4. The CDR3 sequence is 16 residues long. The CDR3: CASSLTGGSSYNEQFF. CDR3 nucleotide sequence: TGTGCCAGCAGCTTAACGGGGGGAAGCTCCTACAATGAGCAGTTCTTC.

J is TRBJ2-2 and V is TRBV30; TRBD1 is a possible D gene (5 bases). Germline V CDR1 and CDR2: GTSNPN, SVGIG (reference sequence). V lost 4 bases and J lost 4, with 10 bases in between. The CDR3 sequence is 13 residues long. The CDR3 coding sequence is TGTGCCTGGACAGGGTCGGTCACCGGGGAGCTGTTTTTT. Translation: CAWTGSVTGELFF.

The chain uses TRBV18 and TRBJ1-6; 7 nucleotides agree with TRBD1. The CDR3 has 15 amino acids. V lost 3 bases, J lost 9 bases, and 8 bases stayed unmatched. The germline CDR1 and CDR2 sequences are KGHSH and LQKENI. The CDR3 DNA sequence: TGTGCCAGCTCACCTCGGGACAGCCTAGGTTCACCCCTCCACTTT. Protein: CASSPRDSLGSPLHF.

The CDR3: CASSQDAGGPNEQFF. For the CDR3, the DNA is TGTGCCAGCAGCCAAGATGCGGGGGGGCCCAATGAGCAGTTCTTC. The V gene is TRBV4-2, the J gene TRBJ2-1; 9 bases line up with TRBD2. V was pared by 0 bases and J by 6 bases, with 3 bases of the junction left unmatched. This CDR3 is built from 15 residues. Per the germline V gene, CDR1 is LGHNA and CDR2 is YNFKEQ.

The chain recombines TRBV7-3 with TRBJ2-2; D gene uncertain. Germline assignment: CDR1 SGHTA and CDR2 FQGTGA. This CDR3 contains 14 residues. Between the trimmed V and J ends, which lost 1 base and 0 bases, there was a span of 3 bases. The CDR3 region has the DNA TGTGCCAGCAGCTTAAACTCGAACACCGGGGAGCTGTTTTTT. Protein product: CASSLNSNTGELFF.

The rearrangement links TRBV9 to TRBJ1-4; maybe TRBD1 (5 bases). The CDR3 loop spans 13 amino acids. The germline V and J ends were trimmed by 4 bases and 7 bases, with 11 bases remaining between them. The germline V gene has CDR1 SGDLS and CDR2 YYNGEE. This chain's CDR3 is CASSPRQGEKLFF. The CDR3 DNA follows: TGTGCCAGCAGCCCCCGCCAGGGTGAAAAACTGTTTTTT.

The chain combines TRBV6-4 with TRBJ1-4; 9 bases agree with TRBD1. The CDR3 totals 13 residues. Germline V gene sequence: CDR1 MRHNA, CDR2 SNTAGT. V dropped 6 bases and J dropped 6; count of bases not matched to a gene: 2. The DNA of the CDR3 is TGTGCCAGCAGCCGGGACAGGGATGAAAAACTGTTTTTT. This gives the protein CASSRDRDEKLFF.

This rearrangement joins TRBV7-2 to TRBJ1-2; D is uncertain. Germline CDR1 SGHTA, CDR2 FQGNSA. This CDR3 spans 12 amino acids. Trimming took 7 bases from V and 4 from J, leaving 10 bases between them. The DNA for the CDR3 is TGTGCCAGCACCCTGGGGAGCTATGGCTACACCTTC. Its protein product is CASTLGSYGYTF.

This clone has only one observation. The chain's CDR3 is CAISAGVGSGNTIYF. The CDR3 DNA reads as TGTGCCATCAGCGCAGGGGTCGGCTCTGGAAACACCATATATTTT. The chain combines TRBV10-3 with TRBJ1-3, with D perhaps matching TRBD1 (6 bases). Trimming took off 6 bases at V and 0 bases at J, with 12 bases between the two ends. CDR1 and CDR2 (germline): ENHRY, SYGVKD. There are 15 residues in the CDR3.

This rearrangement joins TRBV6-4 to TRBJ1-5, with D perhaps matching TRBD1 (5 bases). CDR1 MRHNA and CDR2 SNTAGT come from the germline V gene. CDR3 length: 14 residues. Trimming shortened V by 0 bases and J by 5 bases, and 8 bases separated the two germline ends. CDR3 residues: CASSDSWGDQPQHF. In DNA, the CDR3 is TGTGCCAGCAGTGACTCCTGGGGGGATCAGCCCCAGCATTTT.